What follows are 2 T cell receptor beta chains derived from one specimen sequenced in a study of regulatory T cells. General study results and limits: Hydrophobic residues at CDR3 positions 6 and 7 were enriched in conventional CD4+ T cells of CD3G-deficient patients.

These TCRs' antigens remain unknown. Primers: 52 TRBV forward and 13 TRBJ reverse. Some clones are missing from TCRdb's copy, which holds only in-frame ones; the method was immunoSEQ multiplex PCR. The data contain roughly 30,000 clones, around 92% of them singletons. What was sequenced was conventional CD4+ T cells sorted from blood. The receptors derive from a young adult with CD3G deficiency.

The rearrangement links TRBV5-1 to TRBJ2-2; a weak D match, TRBD1 (6 bases). This CDR3 is built from 15 residues. Trimming pared 5 bases from V and 0 bases from J, leaving 11 bases between. Looked up from germline, CDR1 is SGHRS and CDR2 is YFSETQ. CDR3 region: CASSQQGANTGELFF. The CDR3, as DNA: TGCGCCAGCAGTCAACAGGGCGCGAACACCGGGGAGCTGTTTTTT.

CDR3 protein: CASSLGGYGTEAFF. DNA of the CDR3: TGTGCCAGCAGCTTAGGAGGATATGGCACTGAAGCTTTCTTT. The rearrangement links TRBV7-9 to TRBJ1-1, with no clear D. V lost 1 base to trimming and J lost 4 bases, with 10 bases between them. The CDR3 contains 14 residues. CDR1 SEHNR and CDR2 FQNEAQ come from the germline V gene (reference sequence).